The text below deals with one TCR beta chain. Its antigen is as yet unknown. The data belong to a study of cytotoxic CD8 clonotypes in ibrutinib-treated CLL. Study summary: Included were some eleven relapsed/refractory and 15 treatment-naive patients, of whom 17 were IGHV unmutated.

The assay was immunoSEQ multiplex PCR, and TCRdb's table has in-frame clones only and misses some. The sample has about 72,000 clones; more than 60% are singletons. General study findings and limits: Contraction or stability on treatment characterized the public clonotypes, which were uncommon. Sustained-remission and progressing patients had unequal sampling times.

Per germline, CDR1 SGHRS and CDR2 YFSETQ. The CDR3 totals 15 residues. V lost 0 bases and J 10 bases, leaving 16 bases between the germline ends. The chain employs TRBV5-1 and TRBJ1-4; D is uncertain. The receptor was derived from a human donor with chronic lymphocytic leukemia. The sample in question was PBMCs, obtained after 12 months of ibrutinib treatment. The CDR3 bases are TGCGCCAGCAGCTTGGGTTCAGGAGGTCAAGGAAAACTGTTTTTT. Translating gives CASSLGSGGQGKLFF.